This T cell receptor (beta chain) was obtained from a study of blood T cells in healthy people across ages. Study-wide points: Roughly linear declines in TCR beta diversity per million T cells occurred with age. There was a strong correlation between TCR beta diversity and naive T cell percentage.

This clonotype was picked up a small number of times. What it binds is unknown. Through a sample-barcoded 5' primer and a J-beta primer mix, a second PCR was run for 7 to 11 cycles. MiXCR, run by TCRdb on the 5' RACE reads, gives a single entry per CDR3 protein. The table has around 990,000 distinct CDR3 sequences, 20% to 25% seen once. The CDR3 is 16 residues long. CDR1 is ENHRY, CDR2 SYGVKD, per germline. V shed 0 bases and J 7 bases; nucleotides not matched to a gene: 7. Every participating donor contributed roughly 9.6 milliliters of peripheral blood through a draw. This same sample was also part of a study on T cells of mothers and their children. That source notes: Every mother produced more than 9.5 million TCR beta CDR3 reads, whereas every child provided about 3 million.

This chain links TRBV10-3 with TRBJ1-4, with TRBD1 matching 8 bases. The source is a girl aged 2 to 9 in good health. The specimen sequenced was blood. As DNA, the CDR3 is TGTGCCATCAGTGAGTCCTTTGGACAGGGTAGTGAAAAACTGTTTTTT. Residues: CAISESFGQGSEKLFF.